This entry lists 20 T cell receptor beta chains sequenced from one sample in a study of shared T cell receptors in the human thymus. The repertoire was sequenced with immunoSEQ multiplex PCR; TCRdb's copy has only in-frame clones and lacks some. There are roughly 560,000 clones in the sample; about 84% occur only once, and more than 0.01% lies in the top ten. The same sample was also used in a study of human thymus T cells.

The sample taken for sequencing was thymocytes. Receptor source: a boy younger than two with a congenital heart defect.

This clone was counted a single time. J is TRBJ2-1 and V is TRBV14, with a weak D call TRBD2 (6 bases). Trimming stripped 8 bases from V and 0 bases from J, with 14 bases between. Per the germline V gene, CDR1 is SGHDN and CDR2 is FVKESK. The CDR3 runs to 15 residues. In DNA, the CDR3 is TGTGCCAGCGGGCCGCGGGGAAGCTCCTACAATGAGCAGTTCTTC. It yields the protein CASGPRGSSYNEQFF.

V and J are TRBV27 and TRBJ1-4, with a possible D match to TRBD1 (6 bases). This CDR3 has 13 residues. Trimming stripped 2 bases from V and 7 bases from J, with 8 bases between. Looked up from germline, CDR1 is MNHEY and CDR2 is SMNVEV (reference sequence). For the CDR3, the DNA is TGTGCCAGCAGTTTAGGGGGCCGTGAAAAACTGTTTTTT. Protein sequence: CASSLGGREKLFF.

This clone was found once. The chain employs TRBV29-1 and TRBJ2-2; 12 bases are shared with TRBD2. Trimming took 1 base from V and 7 from J; bases not matched to a gene: 13. CDR1 and CDR2 from the germline V gene are SQVTM and ANQGSEA. The CDR3 runs 18 residues. This chain's CDR3 is CSVEAGPRTSGKIGELFF. CDR3 DNA: TGCAGCGTTGAAGCCGGCCCCCGGACTAGCGGGAAGATCGGGGAGCTGTTTTTT.

The gene calls are TRBV27 and TRBJ2-7, with TRBD1 as a possible D gene (5 bases). Germline V gene data show CDR1 as MNHEY and CDR2 as SMNVEV (reference sequence). CDR3 size: 15 residues. V lost 4 bases and J lost 0, with 13 bases in between. The CDR3 here is CASSSRGMSSYEQYF. For the CDR3, the DNA is TGTGCCAGCAGTTCAAGGGGTATGAGCTCCTACGAGCAGTACTTC.

The V and J genes are TRBV18 and TRBJ2-1; TRBD2 might be the D (5 bases). Trimming left V 0 bases short and J 5 bases short, with 8 bases between. The CDR3 extends over 14 amino acids. Germline V gene sequence: CDR1 KGHSH, CDR2 LQKENI. The CDR3 coding sequence is TGTGCCAGCTCACCACCGGGAGAAGACAATGAGCAGTTCTTC. This encodes CASSPPGEDNEQFF. The variable domain in full, with the rest retrieved from reference TRBV18 and TRBJ2-1, is NAGVMQNPRHLVRRRGQEARLRCSPMKGHSHVYWYRQLPEEGLKFMVYLQKENIIDESGMPKERFSAEFPKEGPSILRIQQVVRGDSAAYFCASSPPGEDNEQFFGPGTRLTVL.

J is TRBJ1-2 and V is TRBV6-1; possibly TRBD1 for D (5 bases). V was clipped by 3 bases and J by 0 bases, with 23 bases between them. The germline V gene encodes CDR1 MNHNS and CDR2 SASEGT. CDR3 length: 19 amino acids. CDR3: CASSERQPLNRPANYGYTF. The CDR3 DNA reads TGTGCCAGCAGTGAGAGACAGCCCCTAAACCGACCAGCTAACTATGGCTACACCTTC.

The chain has TRBV7-2 and TRBJ2-3; D gene unclear. CDR3 length: 16 residues. V was cut by 2 bases and J by 2 bases, with 14 bases left in between. The germline V gene has CDR1 SGHTA and CDR2 FQGNSA. DNA for the CDR3: TGTGCCAGCAGCTTACGACTGACGGCGACCACAGATACGCAGTATTTT. Its protein product is CASSLRLTATTDTQYF. The entire variable domain, with the rest obtained from reference TRBV7-2 and TRBJ2-3, is as follows: GAGVSQSPSNKVTEKGKDVELRCDPISGHTALYWYRQSLGQGLEFLIYFQGNSAPDKSGLPSDRFSAERTGGSVSTLTIQRTQQEDSAVYLCASSLRLTATTDTQYFGPGTRLTVL.

The chain has TRBV2 and TRBJ2-1, with TRBD2 matching 11 bases. V was pared by 6 bases and J by 12 bases, with 16 bases of the junction left unmatched. This CDR3 is 16 amino acids long. Per the germline V gene, CDR1 is SNHLY and CDR2 is FYNNEI. CDR3 bases: TGTGCCAGCAGCCCTGTCCTACTAGCGGGGGAGCTAGGGCAGTTCTTC. This encodes CASSPVLLAGELGQFF.

This clone has just a few counts. The chain couples TRBV1 to TRBJ2-7; the DNA was not used to check the table's D call, TRBD2. TRBV1 is a listed pseudogene. The CDR3 sequence is 14 residues long. CDR3: CTSSQGSGTCEQYF. CDR3 nucleotide sequence: TGCACCAGCAGCCAAGGGAGCGGGACGTGCGAGCAGTACTTC.

CDR3 region: CAISEGLAGFYEQYF. The CDR3 nucleotides are TGTGCCATCAGTGAAGGACTAGCGGGATTTTACGAGCAGTACTTC. The chain combines TRBV10-3 with TRBJ2-7, with 12 bases lining up with TRBD2. Germline assignment: CDR1 ENHRY and CDR2 SYGVKD. The CDR3 covers 15 residues. V dropped 3 bases and J dropped 4; count of bases not matched to a gene: 4.

The chain links TRBV27 to TRBJ1-1, with unresolved D. The CDR3 length is 16 residues. The V end was cut by 3 bases, the J end by 0 bases, with 14 bases between. Germline CDR1 and CDR2: MNHEY and SMNVEV (reference sequence). The CDR3 sequence: CASSFSPDTLNTEAFF. The CDR3, as DNA: TGTGCCAGCAGTTTTTCCCCTGACACCTTGAACACTGAAGCTTTCTTT.

The chain is built from TRBV4-3 and TRBJ2-1; TRBD2 matches 7 bases. With 1 base clipped from V and 4 bases from J, the junction kept 16 bases outside the gene matches. The germline gives CDR1 LGHNA, CDR2 YSLEER. This CDR3 region has 19 residues. The CDR3 sequence: CASSQGVAGSLGVYNEQFF. For the CDR3, the DNA is TGCGCCAGCAGCCAAGGCGTAGCGGGCTCTCTTGGGGTGTACAATGAGCAGTTCTTC.

The table lists this clone with a few counts. The chain carries TRBV11-1 and TRBJ1-2; TRBD1 agrees at 9 bases. The length of the CDR3 is 15 residues. V trimming: 4 bases; J trimming: 2 bases; junction bases outside the gene matches: 5. CDR1 is SGHAT and CDR2 is FQDESV in the germline V gene (reference sequence). CDR3 DNA: TGTGCCAGCAGCTCACACAGGGGGCCAAACTATGGCTACACCTTC. Its protein is CASSSHRGPNYGYTF. Full variable domain (rest looked up from reference TRBV11-1 and TRBJ1-2): EAEVAQSPRYKITEKSQAVAFWCDPISGHATLYWYRQILGQGPELLVQFQDESVVDDSQLPKDRFSAERLKGVDSTLKIQPAELGDSAMYLCASSSHRGPNYGYTFGSGTRLTVV.

This chain joins TRBV20-1 and TRBJ1-1; D call uncertain. Per the germline V gene, CDR1 is DFQATT and CDR2 is SNEGSKA (reference sequence). The length of the CDR3 is 11 residues. Trimming took 0 bases from V and 10 from J, leaving 9 bases between them. The CDR3 loop is CSARDPGRAFF. Here the CDR3 DNA reads TGCAGTGCTAGAGATCCCGGGAGAGCTTTCTTT.

This clone occurred once. This rearrangement joins TRBV10-1 to TRBJ2-1, with 9 bases identical to TRBD2. The CDR3 has 17 residues. With V trimmed by 2 bases and J by 1 base, 6 bases remained unmatched. Germline values: CDR1 WNHNN, CDR2 SYGVQD (reference sequence). In DNA, the CDR3 is TGCGCCAGCAGTGAGACCCTAGCGGGGAGGTCCTACAATGAGCAGTTCTTC. Its protein product is CASSETLAGRSYNEQFF.

V and J are TRBV27 and TRBJ1-4; TRBD1 matches 8 bases. The CDR3 extends over 17 amino acids. V lost 5 bases and J lost 4; bases outside the gene matches: 12. CDR1 and CDR2 from the germline V gene are MNHEY and SMNVEV (reference sequence). The DNA of the CDR3 is TGTGCCAGCAGTCCACCATACTCGGACAGGGTTAATGAAAAACTGTTTTTT. This codes for CASSPPYSDRVNEKLFF.

The chain has TRBV29-1 and TRBJ1-2, with D maybe TRBD1 (6 bases). Germline V gene data show CDR1 as SQVTM and CDR2 as ANQGSEA. Trimming removed 2 bases from V and 6 bases from J, with 19 bases in between. This CDR3 contains 15 residues. The CDR3 DNA is TGCAGCGTTGAATCGGGGAGGGGGAGCGGGGATGGCTACACCTTC. Residues: CSVESGRGSGDGYTF.

This clone appeared a single time. This chain uses TRBV29-1 with TRBJ2-1, with D possibly TRBD1 on 6 matching bases. Germline assignment: CDR1 SQVTM and CDR2 ANQGSEA. The V end lost 5 bases, the J end lost 8 bases, and 16 bases lay between the germline ends. This CDR3 region has 13 residues. CDR3 in amino acids: CSVYRGTFYEQFF. CDR3 sequence (DNA): TGCAGCGTTTATAGGGGGACGTTCTATGAGCAGTTCTTC.

This clone was detected a few times. The chain has TRBV4-3 and TRBJ2-1, with a possible D match to TRBD2 (5 bases). This CDR3 has 16 residues. Germline V CDR1 and CDR2: LGHNA, YSLEER. Trimming pared 0 bases from V and 3 bases from J, leaving 12 bases between. The CDR3 protein is CASSQDIEGIYNEQFF. DNA for the CDR3: TGCGCCAGCAGCCAAGATATCGAGGGAATCTACAATGAGCAGTTCTTC.

The chain combines TRBV21-1 with TRBJ1-1. TRBV21-1 is deemed a pseudogene. This CDR3 has 14 residues. CDR3 sequence: CASSKEGGSSEAFF. The CDR3, as DNA: TGTGCCAGCAGCAAAGAGGGGGGGAGTTCTGAAGCTTTCTTT.